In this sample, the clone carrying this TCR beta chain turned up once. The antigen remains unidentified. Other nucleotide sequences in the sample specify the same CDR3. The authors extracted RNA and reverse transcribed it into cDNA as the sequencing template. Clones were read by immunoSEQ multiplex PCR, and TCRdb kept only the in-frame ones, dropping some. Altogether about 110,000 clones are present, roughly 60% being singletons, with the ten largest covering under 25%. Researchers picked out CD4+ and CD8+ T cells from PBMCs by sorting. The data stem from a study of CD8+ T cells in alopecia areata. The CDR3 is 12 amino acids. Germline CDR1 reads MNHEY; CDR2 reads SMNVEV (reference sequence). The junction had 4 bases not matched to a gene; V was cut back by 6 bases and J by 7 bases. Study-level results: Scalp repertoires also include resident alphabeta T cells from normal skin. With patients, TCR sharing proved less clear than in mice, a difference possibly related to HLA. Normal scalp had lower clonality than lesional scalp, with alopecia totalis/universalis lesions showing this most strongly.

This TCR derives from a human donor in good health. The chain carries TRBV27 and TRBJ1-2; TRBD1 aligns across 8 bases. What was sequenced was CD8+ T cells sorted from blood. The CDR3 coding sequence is TGTGCCAGCAGCCCGACAGGGGTTGGCTACACCTTC. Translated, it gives CASSPTGVGYTF.